One and the same sample provided the 20 T cell receptor beta chains below, sequenced in a study of T cells in Graves' hyperthyroidism and ophthalmopathy. What was amplified from RNA transcripts were TCR beta CDR3 regions. HTBI primers drove first-round RT-PCR of the TCR CDR3. TCRdb passed the multiplex PCR reads through MiXCR, listing each CDR3 protein once. The data hold 600,000 to 650,000 distinct CDR3 sequences, with 15% to 20% observed a single time. Sequencing input: blood. These receptors were taken from a young woman with Graves' hyperthyroidism.

This clonotype was counted between two and nine times. The DNA for the CDR3 is TGCGCCAGCAGCCTGCCGGGTGGGATGAACACTGAAGCTTTCTTT. Translation gives CASSLPGGMNTEAFF. The genes are TRBV5-1 and TRBJ1-1; D gene unclear. This CDR3 comprises 15 residues. V was shortened by 4 bases and J by 0 bases, with 13 bases between the two germline ends. Per germline, CDR1 SGHRS and CDR2 YFSETQ.

This clonotype was seen at least ten times. Here the CDR3 reads CASRNSGRAGWEQFF. As DNA, the CDR3 is TGTGCCAGCCGGAATAGCGGGAGGGCCGGGTGGGAGCAGTTCTTC. J is TRBJ2-1 and V is TRBV2, with 11 bases lining up with TRBD2. Unmatched junction bases numbered 13, after V lost 8 bases and J lost 10 bases. This CDR3 is 15 amino acids long. Germline V lookup: CDR1 SNHLY, CDR2 FYNNEI.

This chain links TRBV4-1 with TRBJ2-1; perhaps TRBD2 as D (6 bases). Germline V lookup: CDR1 MGHRA, CDR2 YSYEKL. The CDR3 covers 15 residues. The V gene lost 3 bases and the J gene lost 7 bases, with 16 bases spanning the gap. The CDR3, as DNA: TGCGCCAGCAGCCACGGTCAGGGACTTAAGAATGAGCAGTTCTTC. Translated, it gives CASSHGQGLKNEQFF.

This clonotype was counted between two and nine times. The chain links TRBV19 to TRBJ1-1; unclear D gene. V dropped 3 bases and J dropped 0 bases, with 11 bases sitting between them. CDR3 length equals 15 residues. From germline, CDR1 is LNHDA and CDR2 SQIVND (reference sequence). DNA for the CDR3: TGTGCCAGTAGTATTAGTTCGGCGGTGAACACTGAAGCTTTCTTT. Encoded protein: CASSISSAVNTEAFF.

The rearrangement uses TRBV5-6 and TRBJ1-5; D might be TRBD1 (6 bases). Per germline, CDR1 SGHDT and CDR2 YYEEEE. V dropped 2 bases and J dropped 7 bases, with 13 bases sitting between them. The CDR3 length is 14 residues. CDR3 region: CASSFSTGIQPQHF. The CDR3 nucleotides are TGTGCCAGCAGCTTTAGTACAGGGATACAGCCCCAGCATTTT.

This clonotype was seen only a few times. A much bigger clone sits one base away, suggesting this may be a read error. The chain has TRBV7-8 and TRBJ2-7; D is perhaps TRBD2 (6 bases). The CDR3 length is 14 residues. In germline, CDR1 is SGHVS, CDR2 FQNEAQ. Trimming removed 5 bases at V and 4 bases at J, with 15 bases between. This chain's CDR3 is CASSGEGLRYEQYF. CDR3 bases: TGTGCCAGCAGCGGGGAAGGACTAAGGTACGAGCAGTACTTC.

This clonotype was seen ten or more times. The rearrangement uses TRBV30 and TRBJ1-5; possible D gene TRBD1, 5 bases. Germline V gene data show CDR1 as GTSNPN and CDR2 as SVGIG (reference sequence). This CDR3 comprises 15 residues. Trimming shortened V by 0 bases and J by 5 bases, and 14 bases separated the two germline ends. CDR3 protein: CAWSVGGAQDQPQHF. For the CDR3, the DNA is TGTGCCTGGAGTGTTGGAGGGGCTCAGGATCAGCCCCAGCATTTT.

The genes are TRBV11-3 and TRBJ2-6; a weak D match, TRBD1 (5 bases). CDR1 is SGHNT and CDR2 is YENEEA in the germline V gene. Trimming removed 5 bases at V and 0 bases at J, with 11 bases between. This CDR3 is built from 16 residues. For the CDR3, the DNA is TGTGCCAGCAGCCCGCAGGGTACCTCTGGGGCCAACGTCCTGACTTTC. As protein: CASSPQGTSGANVLTF.

This clonotype was detected many times. The rearrangement joins TRBV13 to TRBJ2-1; D uncertain. V lost 4 bases and J lost 8, with 9 bases in between. Per germline, CDR1 PRHDT and CDR2 FYEKMQ (reference sequence). The CDR3 has 12 amino acids. CDR3 sequence: CASSSDIHEQFF. The DNA of the CDR3 is TGTGCCAGCAGCTCCGACATTCATGAGCAGTTCTTC.

This clonotype was picked up many times. The chain is built from TRBV18 and TRBJ2-1, with D hard to call. V was clipped by 8 bases and J by 3 bases, with 17 bases between them. The V gene's germline CDR1 is KGHSH and CDR2 LQKENI. This CDR3 region has 15 residues. The CDR3 here is CASQPGTYYYNEQFF. The CDR3 nucleotides are TGTGCCAGCCAACCGGGCACATACTACTACAATGAGCAGTTCTTC.

A few counts support this clonotype. The rearrangement uses TRBV2 and TRBJ2-7; D is undetermined. This CDR3 has 12 amino acids. The V gene's germline CDR1 is SNHLY and CDR2 FYNNEI. The V gene lost 6 bases and the J gene lost 3 bases, with 9 bases spanning the gap. The CDR3 sequence is CASSLEFYEQYF. CDR3 bases: TGTGCCAGCAGCCTCGAGTTCTACGAGCAGTACTTC.

This rearrangement joins TRBV18 to TRBJ1-5; 8 positions agree with TRBD1. Germline CDR1 KGHSH, CDR2 LQKENI. The CDR3 has 14 amino acids. The J segment lost 8 bases and the V segment lost 6 bases, leaving 9 bases of the junction unmatched. The CDR3 DNA follows: TGTGCCAGCTCCCTGGGACAGGAGCCAAAGCCCCAGCATTTT. Residues: CASSLGQEPKPQHF.

This clonotype showed up many times. This rearrangement joins TRBV28 to TRBJ2-6; 8 bases map to TRBD2. The CDR3 is 13 residues long. J was trimmed by 11 bases and V by 5 bases; bases with no gene match: 5. Germline V gene sequence: CDR1 MDHEN, CDR2 SYDVKM. The CDR3 loop is CASSRGGLDVLTF. CDR3 bases: TGTGCCAGCAGTCGGGGGGGGCTCGACGTCCTGACTTTC.

This clonotype has just a few counts. The gene calls are TRBV9 and TRBJ2-3; D may match TRBD1 or TRBD2 (5 bases each). Germline CDR1 SGDLS, CDR2 YYNGEE. The V gene lost 2 bases and the J gene lost 2 bases, with 12 bases spanning the gap. The CDR3 is made up of 15 amino acids. CDR3 in amino acids: CASSVDGTFTDTQYF. The CDR3 DNA reads TGTGCCAGCAGCGTCGATGGGACCTTCACAGATACGCAGTATTTT. The full variable domain, with the rest looked up from reference TRBV9 and TRBJ2-3, is DSGVTQTPKHLITATGQRVTLRCSPRSGDLSVYWYQQSLDQGLQFLIQYYNGEERAKGNILERFSAQQFPDLHSELNLSSLELGDSALYFCASSVDGTFTDTQYFGPGTRLTVL.

This clonotype was observed many times. This rearrangement joins TRBV18 to TRBJ1-2; D not certain. There are 14 residues in the CDR3. Germline V gene data show CDR1 as KGHSH and CDR2 as LQKENI. Trimming took 2 bases from V and 7 from J, leaving 14 bases between them. The CDR3 here is CASSPSGSFGGYTF. The CDR3 region has the DNA TGTGCCAGCTCACCATCGGGGAGTTTTGGTGGCTACACCTTC.

Many counts were recorded for this clonotype. The rearrangement joins TRBV5-6 to TRBJ1-5; perhaps TRBD1 as D (5 bases). The CDR3 runs to 12 residues. In germline, CDR1 is SGHDT, CDR2 YYEEEE. Trimming took 0 bases from V and 9 from J, leaving 7 bases between them. The CDR3 DNA sequence: TGTGCCAGCAGCTTGGCCCAGGGGCCCCAGCATTTT. This sequence encodes CASSLAQGPQHF.

This clonotype has ten or more counts. This rearrangement joins TRBV11-2 to TRBJ2-3; perhaps TRBD1 as D (5 bases). The CDR3 extends over 13 amino acids. Trimming removed 6 bases at V and 5 bases at J, with 12 bases between. The germline V gene has CDR1 SGHAT and CDR2 FQNNGV. CDR3 protein: CASRGPIRDTQYF. The CDR3 nucleotides read TGTGCCAGCAGGGGGCCTATCAGAGATACGCAGTATTTT.

The sample holds many counts of this clonotype. The CDR3 sequence: CASSFGTNYGYTF. The DNA of the CDR3 is TGTGCCAGCAGTTTCGGGACTAACTATGGCTACACCTTC. The chain carries TRBV12-3 or TRBV12-4 and TRBJ1-2, with D unresolved. CDR3 length: 13 residues. V lost 3 bases and J 0 bases, leaving 5 bases between the germline ends.

V and J are TRBV9 and TRBJ1-2, with TRBD1 matching over 7 bases. V trimming: 4 bases; J trimming: 13 bases; junction bases outside the gene matches: 13. In germline, CDR1 is SGDLS, CDR2 YYNGEE. The length of the CDR3 is 13 residues. Here the CDR3 reads CASSLHQQDRLTF. In DNA, the CDR3 is TGTGCCAGCAGCCTGCATCAGCAGGACAGGCTCACCTTC.

This clonotype was detected many times. The CDR3 is CASTRGETEAFF. The DNA for the CDR3 is TGTGCCAGTACGCGGGGGGAAACTGAAGCTTTCTTT. The V gene is TRBV19, the J gene TRBJ1-1, with D possibly matching TRBD1 (5 bases). The CDR3 covers 12 residues. Germline V gene data show CDR1 as LNHDA and CDR2 as SQIVND (reference sequence). Trimming left V 7 bases short and J 5 bases short, with 11 bases between. The full variable domain, its missing parts supplied by reference TRBV19 and TRBJ1-1, is DGGITQSPKYLFRKEGQNVTLSCEQNLNHDAMYWYRQDPGQGLRLIYYSQIVNDFQKGDIAEGYSVSREKKESFPLTVTSAQKNPTAFYLCASTRGETEAFFGQGTRLTVV.